Below are 27 T cell receptor beta chains sequenced from a single sample in a study of shared clonotypes between healthy human individuals. Some clones are missing from TCRdb's copy, which holds only in-frame ones; the method was immunoSEQ multiplex PCR. The data contain roughly 2.6 million clones, around nine tenths of them singletons. The sequenced sample was naive CD4+ T cells sorted from blood. Subset in this sample: CD45RA+ positively selected. The receptors were sampled from a young man in good health.

The rearrangement links TRBV5-4 to TRBJ2-7; the match to TRBD2 covers 8 bases. This CDR3 has 15 residues. Germline CDR1 is SGHNT and CDR2 is YYREEE (reference sequence). Trimming cost V 3 bases and J 0 bases; bases outside gene matches: 5. Here the CDR3 DNA reads TGTGCCAGCAGCTACGCGGGGGGCAGCTCCTACGAGCAGTACTTC. It codes for CASSYAGGSSYEQYF.

The sample holds one count of this clone. This sequence joins TRBV12-5 and TRBJ2-2; no firm D call. CDR1 and CDR2 (germline): LGHNT, FRNRAP. The CDR3 contains 14 residues. CDR3 in amino acids: CNTPSEADTGELFF. The CDR3 bases are TGTAACACCCCAAGCGAGGCAGACACCGGGGAGCTGTTTTTT.

The chain carries TRBV5-1 and TRBJ2-4, with 8 nucleotides matching TRBD1. The CDR3 spans 16 residues. CDR1 and CDR2 from the germline V gene are SGHRS and YFSETQ. The V gene end was trimmed by 0 bases and the J gene end by 2 bases; junction bases not matched to a gene: 4. The chain's CDR3 is CASSLGTGGTKNIQYF. The CDR3 DNA reads TGCGCCAGCAGCTTGGGAACAGGGGGAACCAAAAACATTCAGTACTTC.

This clone showed up just once. The chain combines TRBV5-6 with TRBJ1-6; D is uncertain. This CDR3 comprises 15 residues. Germline-derived CDR1 and CDR2 are SGHDT and YYEEEE. Trimming shortened V by 0 bases and J by 9 bases, and 13 bases separated the two germline ends. Here the CDR3 reads CASSLAPERGSPLHF. The CDR3 coding sequence is TGTGCCAGCAGCTTGGCTCCGGAGCGGGGTTCACCCCTCCACTTT.

The chain combines TRBV7-2 with TRBJ2-3; 7 bases align to TRBD1. Germline V gene sequence: CDR1 SGHTA, CDR2 FQGNSA. V lost 9 bases and J lost 5; bases outside the gene matches: 8. This CDR3 contains 13 residues. The CDR3 DNA reads as TGTGCCAGTGCAAGGGGGCCCGGAGATACGCAGTATTTT. This gives the protein CASARGPGDTQYF. The full variable domain, in which reference TRBV7-2 and TRBJ2-3 provide the parts outside the CDR3, is GAGVSQSPSNKVTEKGKDVELRCDPISGHTALYWYRQSLGQGLEFLIYFQGNSAPDKSGLPSDRFSAERTGGSVSTLTIQRTQQEDSAVYLCASARGPGDTQYFGPGTRLTVL.

The chain is built from TRBV5-5 and TRBJ1-1, with 8 positions matching TRBD1. Germline CDR1 reads SGHKS; CDR2 reads YYEKEE (reference sequence). The ends lost 4 bases at V and 5 bases at J; junction bases unmatched: 19. The CDR3 runs to 18 residues. CDR3 residues: CASSPLWNLGQGGTEAFF. CDR3 in DNA: TGTGCCAGCAGCCCACTCTGGAACCTAGGACAGGGTGGGACTGAAGCTTTCTTT.

This chain links TRBV5-4 with TRBJ1-4, with no clear D. The CDR3 contains 15 residues. The V end was cut by 0 bases, the J end by 2 bases, with 8 bases between. Germline V gene data show CDR1 as SGHNT and CDR2 as YYREEE (reference sequence). CDR3 amino acids: CASSLAADTNEKLFF. CDR3 in DNA: TGTGCCAGCAGCTTGGCGGCGGATACTAATGAAAAACTGTTTTTT.

This chain uses TRBV10-2 with TRBJ2-7; TRBD2 is a possible D gene (5 bases). Per germline, CDR1 WSHSY and CDR2 SAAADI. V lost 3 bases and J 3 bases, leaving 12 bases between the germline ends. CDR3 size: 14 residues. CDR3 region: CASSDEGFSYEQYF. The CDR3 DNA sequence: TGCGCCAGCAGTGATGAGGGATTCAGCTACGAGCAGTACTTC.

This sequence joins TRBV4-1 and TRBJ1-1; 7 bases are shared with TRBD1. The CDR3 totals 15 residues. V trimming: 0 bases; J trimming: 2 bases; junction bases outside the gene matches: 3. The germline gives CDR1 MGHRA, CDR2 YSYEKL. CDR3 in amino acids: CASSQDGQVNTEAFF. The CDR3 bases are TGCGCCAGCAGCCAAGATGGACAGGTAAACACTGAAGCTTTCTTT.

The chain recombines TRBV7-9 with TRBJ2-2; D is uncertain. The CDR3 totals 16 residues. Trimming took 8 bases from V and 1 from J, leaving 17 bases between them. From germline, CDR1 is SEHNR and CDR2 FQNEAQ (reference sequence). The CDR3: CASVLSIGLNTGELFF. The CDR3 nucleotides read TGTGCCAGCGTGCTGAGTATCGGGCTGAACACCGGGGAGCTGTTTTTT.

V is TRBV12-5 and J is TRBJ1-6; 9 bases are shared with TRBD1. V was pared by 6 bases and J by 10 bases, with 7 bases of the junction left unmatched. In germline, CDR1 is LGHNT, CDR2 FRNRAP. The CDR3 is 14 amino acids. The CDR3 loop is CASGTGQGTSPLHF. The DNA of the CDR3 is TGTGCTAGTGGGACGGGACAGGGTACATCACCCCTCCACTTT.

This chain connects TRBV2 to TRBJ2-3; tentative D call: TRBD1 (5 bases). V lost 6 bases to trimming and J lost 13 bases, with 17 bases between them. CDR3 length equals 12 residues. Germline assignment: CDR1 SNHLY and CDR2 FYNNEI. Here the CDR3 DNA reads TGTGCCAGCAGCGGCAGGGATCCCCCTGAGTATTTT. Its protein product is CASSGRDPPEYF.

The chain carries TRBV28 and TRBJ2-7, with 7 bases identical to TRBD1. Germline-derived CDR1 and CDR2 are MDHEN and SYDVKM. Trimming at V came to 3 bases and at J to 5 bases, leaving 7 bases not matched to a gene. The CDR3 spans 14 residues. CDR3 sequence: CASSFWTGLDEQYF. In nucleotides, the CDR3 is TGTGCCAGCAGTTTTTGGACAGGCCTGGACGAGCAGTACTTC. The whole variable domain, remainder taken from reference TRBV28 and TRBJ2-7, is DVKVTQSSRYLVKRTGEKVFLECVQDMDHENMFWYRQDPGLGLRLIYFSYDVKMKEKGDIPEGYSVSREKKERFSLILESASTNQTSMYLCASSFWTGLDEQYFGPGTRLTVT.

This clone has only a few counts. The V call is TRBV28, the J call TRBJ1-5; perhaps TRBD1 as D (5 bases). Trimming shortened V by 8 bases and J by 1 base, and 15 bases separated the two germline ends. This CDR3 region has 15 residues. CDR1 is MDHEN and CDR2 is SYDVKM in the germline V gene. The CDR3 DNA sequence: TGTGCCAGCCGCAGGGAAGGGTCGAGCAATCAGCCCCAGCATTTT. Protein: CASRREGSSNQPQHF.

This chain connects TRBV2 to TRBJ2-3; D is possibly TRBD2 (5 bases). Germline values: CDR1 SNHLY, CDR2 FYNNEI. The CDR3 spans 14 residues. Between the trimmed V and J ends, which lost 4 bases and 8 bases, there was a span of 16 bases. CDR3 protein: CASSVGAPGGTQYF. The CDR3 DNA reads TGTGCCAGCAGTGTCGGCGCCCCCGGAGGTACGCAGTATTTT.

This chain links TRBV7-3 with TRBJ1-1; D not resolved. This CDR3 has 13 residues. Trimming shortened V by 4 bases and J by 1 base, and 7 bases separated the two germline ends. Germline CDR1 reads SGHTA; CDR2 reads FQGTGA. The CDR3 nucleotides read TGTGCCAGCAGCTGGGAGGAGAACACTGAAGCTTTCTTT. Residues: CASSWEENTEAFF.

Only a few counts were recorded for this clone. The chain is built from TRBV6-6 and TRBJ2-7; 9 positions agree with TRBD2. V shed 6 bases and J 3 bases; nucleotides not matched to a gene: 6. This CDR3 is built from 14 residues. The germline CDR1 and CDR2 sequences are MNHNY and SVGAGI (reference sequence). The CDR3 spells CASSASGEIYEQYF. The CDR3 DNA reads as TGTGCCAGCAGCGCTAGCGGGGAGATCTACGAGCAGTACTTC.

This clone came up once. The V gene is TRBV7-9, the J gene TRBJ2-1, with D tentatively TRBD1 or TRBD2 (5 bases each). V was clipped by 9 bases and J by 3 bases, with 12 bases between them. Germline lookup yields CDR1 SEHNR and CDR2 FQNEAQ (reference sequence). There are 13 residues in the CDR3. The chain's CDR3 is CARATGGYNEQFF. The CDR3 DNA follows: TGTGCCAGGGCGACTGGGGGCTACAATGAGCAGTTCTTC.

A remark on this clone: One end of the junction does not line up with germline, which may come from a read error. This chain links TRBV20-1 with TRBJ2-7; 10 nucleotides agree with TRBD2. The germline V gene has CDR1 DFQATT and CDR2 SNEGSKA (reference sequence). The CDR3 runs 10 residues. CDR3 DNA sequence: TGCAGTGCTATCACTAGCGGGAAGTGGTTC. Its translation is CSAITSGKWF.

This clone was counted a few times. The V gene is TRBV28, the J gene TRBJ1-2, with a possible D match to TRBD1 (5 bases). There are 14 residues in the CDR3. Trimming took off 6 bases at V and 3 bases at J, with 14 bases between the two ends. Germline V gene lookup returns CDR1 MDHEN and CDR2 SYDVKM. DNA of the CDR3: TGTGCCAGCAGCTCCCCGTGGGGCCACTATGGCTACACCTTC. Translating it yields CASSSPWGHYGYTF.

CDR3 amino acids: CASSLGSGGINEQFF. DNA of the CDR3: TGTGCCAGCAGCTTAGGTAGCGGGGGGATCAATGAGCAGTTCTTC. This chain joins TRBV7-8 and TRBJ2-1, with 10 positions matching TRBD2. This CDR3 is built from 15 residues. The germline V gene encodes CDR1 SGHVS and CDR2 FQNEAQ. Trimming cost V 1 base and J 6 bases; bases outside gene matches: 3.

The chain is built from TRBV18 and TRBJ2-2; a possible D gene is TRBD2 (5 bases). The germline gives CDR1 KGHSH, CDR2 LQKENI. Trimming took 3 bases from V and 6 from J, leaving 14 bases between them. The CDR3 has 15 residues. The CDR3 region is CASSPSGQSPGELFF. CDR3 coding DNA: TGTGCCAGCTCACCCAGCGGTCAATCCCCCGGGGAGCTGTTTTTT.

The CDR3 nucleotides read TGTGCCATCAGTGAGTCAGGCCGGATAGATACGCAGTATTTT. This gives the protein CAISESGRIDTQYF. The chain combines TRBV10-3 with TRBJ2-3; no clear D. The germline V gene has CDR1 ENHRY and CDR2 SYGVKD. The CDR3 covers 14 residues. V lost 0 bases, J lost 5 bases, and 9 bases lay in between.

Points on this clone: Other DNA sequences within the sample encode an identical CDR3. Here the CDR3 reads CASSRQGSETQYF. For the CDR3, the DNA is TGTGCCAGCAGCCGACAGGGGAGCGAGACCCAGTACTTC. The V call is TRBV27, the J call TRBJ2-5, with 8 bases lining up with TRBD1. The CDR3 is 13 amino acids. V lost 6 bases to trimming and J lost 5 bases; unmatched junction nucleotides: 5. The V gene's germline CDR1 is MNHEY and CDR2 SMNVEV (reference sequence).

For this clone: This CDR3 is also generated by other DNA sequences in the sample. The V call is TRBV5-1, the J call TRBJ1-4; D gene ambiguous. CDR1 is SGHRS and CDR2 is YFSETQ in the germline V gene. This CDR3 comprises 13 residues. The V and J ends lost 0 bases and 5 bases respectively, with 5 bases between them. The CDR3 DNA follows: TGCGCCAGCAGCTTGGTTAGCAATGAAAAACTGTTTTTT. Translating it yields CASSLVSNEKLFF.

As concerns this clone: In the same sample, other DNA sequences code for this CDR3. V is TRBV19 and J is TRBJ2-5; 10 bases fit TRBD2. CDR3 length: 16 amino acids. Germline CDR1 is LNHDA and CDR2 is SQIVND (reference sequence). J was trimmed by 5 bases and V by 1 base; bases with no gene match: 7. The CDR3 DNA is TGTGCCAGTAGTATAGCGGGAGCGGGAGGGAGGGAGACCCAGTACTTC. Its protein is CASSIAGAGGRETQYF.

The chain is built from TRBV5-1 and TRBJ2-2; D possibly corresponds to TRBD1 (6 bases). The CDR3 has 14 residues. The germline V and J ends were trimmed by 3 bases and 1 base, with 7 bases remaining between them. The germline CDR1 and CDR2 sequences are SGHRS and YFSETQ. CDR3 coding DNA: TGCGCCAGCAGCTGGACAGTGAACACCGGGGAGCTGTTTTTT. Amino acid sequence: CASSWTVNTGELFF.